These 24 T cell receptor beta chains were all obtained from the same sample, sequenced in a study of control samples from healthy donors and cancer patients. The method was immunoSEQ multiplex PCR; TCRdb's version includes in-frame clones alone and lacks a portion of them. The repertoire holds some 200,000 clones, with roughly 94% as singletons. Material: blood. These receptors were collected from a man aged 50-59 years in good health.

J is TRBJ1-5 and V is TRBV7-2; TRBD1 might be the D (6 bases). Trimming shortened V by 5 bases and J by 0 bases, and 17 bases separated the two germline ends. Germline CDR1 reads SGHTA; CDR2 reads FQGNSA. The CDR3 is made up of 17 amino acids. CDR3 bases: TGTGCCAGCAGCCTAGGACAGCCAAGATATAGCAATCAGCCCCAGCATTTT. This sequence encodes CASSLGQPRYSNQPQHF.

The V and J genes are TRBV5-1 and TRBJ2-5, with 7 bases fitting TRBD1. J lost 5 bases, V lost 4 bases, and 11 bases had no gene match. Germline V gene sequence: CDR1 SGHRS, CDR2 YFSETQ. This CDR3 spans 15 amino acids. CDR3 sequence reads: CASSRIPTGLETQYF. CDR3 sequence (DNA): TGCGCCAGCAGCCGAATTCCGACAGGGTTGGAGACCCAGTACTTC.

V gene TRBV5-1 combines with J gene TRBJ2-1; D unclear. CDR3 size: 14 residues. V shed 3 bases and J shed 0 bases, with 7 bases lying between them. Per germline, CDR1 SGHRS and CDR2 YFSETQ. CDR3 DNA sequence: TGCGCCAGCAGCTCCTACAGCTCCTACAATGAGCAGTTCTTC. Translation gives CASSSYSSYNEQFF.

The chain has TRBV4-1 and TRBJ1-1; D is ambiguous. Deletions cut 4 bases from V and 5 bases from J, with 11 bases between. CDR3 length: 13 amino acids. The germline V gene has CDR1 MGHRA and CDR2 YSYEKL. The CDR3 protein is CASSPGRATEAFF. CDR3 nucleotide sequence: TGCGCCAGCAGCCCCGGGAGGGCTACTGAAGCTTTCTTT.

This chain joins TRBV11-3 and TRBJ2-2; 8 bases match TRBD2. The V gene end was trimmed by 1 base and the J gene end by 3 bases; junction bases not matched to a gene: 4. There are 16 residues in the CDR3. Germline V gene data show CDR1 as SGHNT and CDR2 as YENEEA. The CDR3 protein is CASSLVRGGHTGELFF. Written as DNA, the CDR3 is TGTGCCAGCAGCTTAGTACGCGGGGGGCACACCGGGGAGCTGTTTTTT.

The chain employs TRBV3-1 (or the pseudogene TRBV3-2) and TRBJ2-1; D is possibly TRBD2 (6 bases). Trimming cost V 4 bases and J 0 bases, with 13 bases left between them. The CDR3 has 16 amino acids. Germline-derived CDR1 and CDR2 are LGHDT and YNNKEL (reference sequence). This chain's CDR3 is CASSRGATPSYNEQFF. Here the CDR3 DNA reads TGTGCCAGCAGCCGCGGGGCCACCCCCTCCTACAATGAGCAGTTCTTC.

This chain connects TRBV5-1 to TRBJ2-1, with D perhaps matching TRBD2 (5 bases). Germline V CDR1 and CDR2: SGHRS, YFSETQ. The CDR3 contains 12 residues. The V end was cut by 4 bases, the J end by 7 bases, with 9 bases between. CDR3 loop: CASSPTGNEQFF. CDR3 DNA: TGCGCCAGCAGCCCGACGGGGAATGAGCAGTTCTTC.

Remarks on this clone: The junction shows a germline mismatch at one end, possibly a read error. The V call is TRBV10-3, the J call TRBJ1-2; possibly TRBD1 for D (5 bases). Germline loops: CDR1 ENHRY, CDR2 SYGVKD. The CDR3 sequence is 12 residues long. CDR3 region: CAISEMPTESIF. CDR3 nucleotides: TGTGCCATCAGTGAGATGCCGACAGAGTCTATCTTC.

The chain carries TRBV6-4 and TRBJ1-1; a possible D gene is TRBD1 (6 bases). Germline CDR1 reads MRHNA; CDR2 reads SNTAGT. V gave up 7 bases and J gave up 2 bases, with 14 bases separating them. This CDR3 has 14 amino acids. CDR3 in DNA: TGTGCCAGCAACATGGGGGGGCTAAACACTGAAGCTTTCTTT. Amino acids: CASNMGGLNTEAFF.

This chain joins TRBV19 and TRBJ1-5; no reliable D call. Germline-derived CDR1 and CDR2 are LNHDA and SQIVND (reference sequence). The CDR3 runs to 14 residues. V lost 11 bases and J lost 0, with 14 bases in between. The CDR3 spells CAVCDRYSNQPQHF. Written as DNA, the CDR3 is TGTGCCGTTTGCGACCGGTATAGCAATCAGCCCCAGCATTTT.

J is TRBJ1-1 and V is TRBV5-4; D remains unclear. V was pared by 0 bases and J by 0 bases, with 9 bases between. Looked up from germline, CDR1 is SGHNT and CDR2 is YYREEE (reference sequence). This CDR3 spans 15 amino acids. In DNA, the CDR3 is TGTGCCAGCAGCTTGGCCCCCCATTTGAACACTGAAGCTTTCTTT. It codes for CASSLAPHLNTEAFF. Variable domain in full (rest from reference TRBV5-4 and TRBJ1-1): ETGVTQSPTHLIKTRGQQVTLRCSSQSGHNTVSWYQQALGQGPQFIFQYYREEENGRGNFPPRFSGLQFPNYSSELNVNALELDDSALYLCASSLAPHLNTEAFFGQGTRLTVV.

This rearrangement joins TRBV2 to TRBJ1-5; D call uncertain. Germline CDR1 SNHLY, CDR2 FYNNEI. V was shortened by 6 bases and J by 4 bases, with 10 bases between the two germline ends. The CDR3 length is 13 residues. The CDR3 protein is CASRAGYNQPQHF. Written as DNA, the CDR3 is TGTGCCAGCAGGGCAGGTTATAATCAGCCCCAGCATTTT.

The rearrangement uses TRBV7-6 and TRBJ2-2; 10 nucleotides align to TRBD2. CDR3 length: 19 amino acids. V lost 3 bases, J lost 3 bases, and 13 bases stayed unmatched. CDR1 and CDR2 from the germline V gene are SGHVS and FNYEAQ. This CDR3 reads CASSFDPRASGGHTGELFF. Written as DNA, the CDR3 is TGTGCCAGCAGCTTCGATCCTAGGGCTAGCGGGGGCCACACCGGGGAGCTGTTTTTT.

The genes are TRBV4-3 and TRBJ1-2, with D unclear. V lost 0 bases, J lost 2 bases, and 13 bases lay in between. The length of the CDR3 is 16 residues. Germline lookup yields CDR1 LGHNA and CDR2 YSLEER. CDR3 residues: CASSQEYLVPNYGYTF. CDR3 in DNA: TGCGCCAGCAGCCAAGAATACCTCGTCCCCAACTATGGCTACACCTTC.

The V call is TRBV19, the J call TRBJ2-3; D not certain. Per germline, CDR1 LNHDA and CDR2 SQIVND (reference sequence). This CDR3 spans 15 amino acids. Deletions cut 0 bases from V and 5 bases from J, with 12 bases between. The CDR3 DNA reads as TGTGCCAGTAGTATAGATCTATATCGAATAGATACGCAGTATTTT. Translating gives CASSIDLYRIDTQYF.

The DNA of the CDR3 is TGTGCCAGCAGCGTACGTCACGGGGGCGCGGACACTGAAGCTTTCTTT. Encoded protein: CASSVRHGGADTEAFF. This chain connects TRBV9 to TRBJ1-1; D perhaps matches TRBD1 (6 bases). The germline gives CDR1 SGDLS, CDR2 YYNGEE. The CDR3 consists of 16 residues. The ends were cut back, 1 base at V and 3 bases at J, with 16 bases in the middle.

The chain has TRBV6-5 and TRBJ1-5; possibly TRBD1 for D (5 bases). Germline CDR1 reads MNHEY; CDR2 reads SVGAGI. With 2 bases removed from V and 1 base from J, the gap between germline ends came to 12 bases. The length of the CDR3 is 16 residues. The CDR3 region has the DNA TGTGCCAGCAGTTACAAGAGGGGACTGAGCAATCAGCCCCAGCATTTT. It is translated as CASSYKRGLSNQPQHF.

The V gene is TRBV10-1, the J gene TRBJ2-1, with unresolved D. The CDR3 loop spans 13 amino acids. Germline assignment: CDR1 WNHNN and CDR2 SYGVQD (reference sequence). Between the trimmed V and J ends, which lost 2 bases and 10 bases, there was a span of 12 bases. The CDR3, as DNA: TGCGCCAGCAGTGAGCCCGGGCGCAACGAGCAGTTCTTC. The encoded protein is CASSEPGRNEQFF.

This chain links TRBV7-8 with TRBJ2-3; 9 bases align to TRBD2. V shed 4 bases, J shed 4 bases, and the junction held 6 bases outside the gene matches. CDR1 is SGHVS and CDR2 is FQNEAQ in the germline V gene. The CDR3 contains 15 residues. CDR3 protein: CASSSAGGWADTQYF. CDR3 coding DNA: TGTGCCAGCAGCTCCGCGGGGGGGTGGGCAGATACGCAGTATTTT.

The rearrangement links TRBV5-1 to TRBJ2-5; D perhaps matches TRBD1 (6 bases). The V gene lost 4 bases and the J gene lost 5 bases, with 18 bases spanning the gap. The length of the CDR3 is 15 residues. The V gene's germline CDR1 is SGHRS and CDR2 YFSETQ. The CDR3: CASSLSDSSYETQYF. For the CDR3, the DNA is TGCGCCAGCAGCCTCTCGGACAGTTCCTACGAGACCCAGTACTTC. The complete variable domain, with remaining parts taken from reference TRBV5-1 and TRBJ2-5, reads KAGVTQTPRYLIKTRGQQVTLSCSPISGHRSVSWYQQTPGQGLQFLFEYFSETQRNKGNFPGRFSGRQFSNSRSEMNVSTLELGDSALYLCASSLSDSSYETQYFGPGTRLLVL.

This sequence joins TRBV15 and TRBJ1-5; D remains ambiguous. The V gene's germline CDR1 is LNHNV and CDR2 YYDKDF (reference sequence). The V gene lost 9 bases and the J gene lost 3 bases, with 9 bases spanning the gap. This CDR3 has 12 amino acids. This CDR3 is CATRRTNQPQHF. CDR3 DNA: TGTGCCACAAGAAGGACCAATCAGCCCCAGCATTTT.

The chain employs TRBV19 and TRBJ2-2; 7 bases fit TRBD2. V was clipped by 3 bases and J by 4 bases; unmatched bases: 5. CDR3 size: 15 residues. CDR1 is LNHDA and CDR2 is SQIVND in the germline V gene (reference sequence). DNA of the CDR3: TGTGCCAGTAGTATCAGCGGGGCAGGCACCGGGGAGCTGTTTTTT. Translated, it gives CASSISGAGTGELFF.

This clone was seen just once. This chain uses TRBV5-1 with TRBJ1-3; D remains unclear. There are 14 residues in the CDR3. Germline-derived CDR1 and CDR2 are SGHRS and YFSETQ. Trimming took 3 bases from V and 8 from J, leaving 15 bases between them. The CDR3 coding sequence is TGCGCCAGCAGCTACGCGGTGGCTGATGACACCATATATTTT. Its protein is CASSYAVADDTIYF.

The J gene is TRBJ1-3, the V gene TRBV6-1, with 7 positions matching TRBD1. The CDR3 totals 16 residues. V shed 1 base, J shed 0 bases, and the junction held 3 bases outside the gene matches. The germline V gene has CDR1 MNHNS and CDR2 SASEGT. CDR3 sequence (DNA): TGTGCCAGCAGTGAAGTCAGGGGGAGCTCTGGAAACACCATATATTTT. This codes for CASSEVRGSSGNTIYF.